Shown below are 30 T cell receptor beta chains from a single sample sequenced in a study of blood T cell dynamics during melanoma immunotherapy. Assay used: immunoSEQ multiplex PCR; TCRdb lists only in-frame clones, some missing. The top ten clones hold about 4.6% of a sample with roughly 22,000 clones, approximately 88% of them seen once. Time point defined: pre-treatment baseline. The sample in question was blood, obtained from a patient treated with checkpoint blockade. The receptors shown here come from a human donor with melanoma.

CDR3 nucleotides: TGTGCCAGCAGCCGAGACCCAGCGGGAGTGAACGAGCAGTACTTC. Residues: CASSRDPAGVNEQYF. This chain connects TRBV5-4 to TRBJ2-5, with 8 bases matching TRBD2. Gene TRBJ2-7 matches the end of the DNA better, so the J call may be wrong. This CDR3 region has 15 residues. CDR1 is SGHNT and CDR2 is YYREEE in the germline V gene (reference sequence).

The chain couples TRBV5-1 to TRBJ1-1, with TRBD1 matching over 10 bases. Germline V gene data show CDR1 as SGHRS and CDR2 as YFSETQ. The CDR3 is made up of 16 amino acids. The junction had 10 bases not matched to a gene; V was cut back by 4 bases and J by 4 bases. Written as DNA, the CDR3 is TGCGCCAGCAGCCTGGGACAGGGGAGGTTCGGCACTGAAGCTTTCTTT. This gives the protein CASSLGQGRFGTEAFF.

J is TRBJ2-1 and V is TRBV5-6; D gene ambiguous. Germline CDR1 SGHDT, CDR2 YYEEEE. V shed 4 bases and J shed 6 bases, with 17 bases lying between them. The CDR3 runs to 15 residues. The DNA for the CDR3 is TGTGCCAGCAGCGTCGCGCCACCCTTCCTCAATGAGCAGTTCTTC. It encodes CASSVAPPFLNEQFF.

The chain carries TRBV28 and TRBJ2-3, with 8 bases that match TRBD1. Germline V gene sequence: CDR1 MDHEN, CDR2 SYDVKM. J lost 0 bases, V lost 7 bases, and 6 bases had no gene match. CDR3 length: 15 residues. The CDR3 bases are TGTGCCAGCATACCAGGGGGCCCTAGCACAGATACGCAGTATTTT. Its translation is CASIPGGPSTDTQYF. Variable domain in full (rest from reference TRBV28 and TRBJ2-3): DVKVTQSSRYLVKRTGEKVFLECVQDMDHENMFWYRQDPGLGLRLIYFSYDVKMKEKGDIPEGYSVSREKKERFSLILESASTNQTSMYLCASIPGGPSTDTQYFGPGTRLTVL.

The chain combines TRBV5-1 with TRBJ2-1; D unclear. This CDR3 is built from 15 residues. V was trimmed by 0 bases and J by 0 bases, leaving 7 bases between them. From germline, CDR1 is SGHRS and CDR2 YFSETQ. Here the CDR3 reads CASSLGGSSYNEQFF. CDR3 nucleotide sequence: TGCGCCAGCAGCTTGGGCGGTAGCTCCTACAATGAGCAGTTCTTC.

As DNA, the CDR3 is TGTGCCAGCAGTTACGATGGGGCAGGGACTGAAGCTTTCTTT. Its translation: CASSYDGAGTEAFF. The chain has TRBV6-6 and TRBJ1-1; TRBD1 might be the D (5 bases). CDR1 is MNHNY and CDR2 is SVGAGI in the germline V gene (reference sequence). With 2 bases removed from V and 5 bases from J, the gap between germline ends came to 12 bases. The length of the CDR3 is 14 residues.

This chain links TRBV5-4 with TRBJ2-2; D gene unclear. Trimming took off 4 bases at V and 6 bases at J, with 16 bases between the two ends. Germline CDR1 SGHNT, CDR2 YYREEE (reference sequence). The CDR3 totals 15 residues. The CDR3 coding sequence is TGTGCCAGCAGCCTTGCTGGCGGTCAAGCCGGGGAGCTGTTTTTT. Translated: CASSLAGGQAGELFF.

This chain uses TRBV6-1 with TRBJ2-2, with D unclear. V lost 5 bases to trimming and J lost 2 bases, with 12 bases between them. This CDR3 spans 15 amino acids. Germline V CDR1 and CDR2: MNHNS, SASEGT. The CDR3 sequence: CASSLERRNTGELFF. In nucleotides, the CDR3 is TGTGCCAGCAGTTTGGAGCGCCGAAACACCGGGGAGCTGTTTTTT.

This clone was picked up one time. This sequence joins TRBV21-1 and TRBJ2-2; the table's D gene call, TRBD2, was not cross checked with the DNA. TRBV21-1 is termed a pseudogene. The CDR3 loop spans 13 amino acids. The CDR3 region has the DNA TGTGGCAAACGGGAGTCGAACACCGGGGAGCTGTTTTTT. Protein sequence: CGKRESNTGELFF.

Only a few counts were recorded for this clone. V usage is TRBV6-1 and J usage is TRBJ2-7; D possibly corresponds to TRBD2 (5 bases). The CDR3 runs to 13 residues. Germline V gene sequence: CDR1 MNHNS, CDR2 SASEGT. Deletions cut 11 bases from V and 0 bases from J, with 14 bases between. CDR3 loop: CAGRRGPSYEQYF. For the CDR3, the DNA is TGTGCCGGGCGGCGCGGGCCCTCCTACGAGCAGTACTTC.

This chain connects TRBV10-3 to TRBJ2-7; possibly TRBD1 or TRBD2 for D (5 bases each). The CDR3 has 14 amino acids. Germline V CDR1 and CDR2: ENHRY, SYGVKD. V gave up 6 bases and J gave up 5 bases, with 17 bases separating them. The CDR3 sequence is CAISLRDQMDEQYF. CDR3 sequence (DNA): TGTGCCATCAGCCTCCGGGACCAGATGGACGAGCAGTACTTC.

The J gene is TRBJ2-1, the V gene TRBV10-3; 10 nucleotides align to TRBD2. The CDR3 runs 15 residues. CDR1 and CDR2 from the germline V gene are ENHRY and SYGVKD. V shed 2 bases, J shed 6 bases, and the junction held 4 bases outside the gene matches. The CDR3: CAISELAGVSNEQFF. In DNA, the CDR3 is TGTGCCATCAGTGAGCTAGCGGGAGTCTCCAATGAGCAGTTCTTC.

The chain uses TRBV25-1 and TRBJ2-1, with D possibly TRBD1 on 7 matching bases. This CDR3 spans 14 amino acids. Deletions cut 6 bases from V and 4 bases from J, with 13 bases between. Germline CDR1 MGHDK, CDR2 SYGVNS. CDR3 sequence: CASRGAGGYNEQFF. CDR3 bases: TGTGCCAGCAGGGGAGCAGGGGGGTACAATGAGCAGTTCTTC.

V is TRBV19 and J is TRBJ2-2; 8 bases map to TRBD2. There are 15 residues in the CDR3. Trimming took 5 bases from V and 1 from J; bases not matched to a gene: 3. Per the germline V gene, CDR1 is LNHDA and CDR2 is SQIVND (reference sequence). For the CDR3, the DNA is TGTGCCAGTAGTCCACTAGCGGTGAACACCGGGGAGCTGTTTTTT. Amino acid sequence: CASSPLAVNTGELFF.

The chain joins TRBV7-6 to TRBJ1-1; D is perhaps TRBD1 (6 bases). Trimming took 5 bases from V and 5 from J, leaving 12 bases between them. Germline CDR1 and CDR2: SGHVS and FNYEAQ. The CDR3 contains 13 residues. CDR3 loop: CASSAGVTTEAFF. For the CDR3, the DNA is TGTGCCAGCAGCGCAGGGGTCACGACTGAAGCTTTCTTT.

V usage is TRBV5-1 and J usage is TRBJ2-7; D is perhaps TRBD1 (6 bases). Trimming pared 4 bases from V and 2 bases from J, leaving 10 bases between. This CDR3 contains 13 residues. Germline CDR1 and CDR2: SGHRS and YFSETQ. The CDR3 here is CASSPDSPYEQYF. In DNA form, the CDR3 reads TGCGCCAGCAGCCCGGACAGCCCCTACGAGCAGTACTTC.

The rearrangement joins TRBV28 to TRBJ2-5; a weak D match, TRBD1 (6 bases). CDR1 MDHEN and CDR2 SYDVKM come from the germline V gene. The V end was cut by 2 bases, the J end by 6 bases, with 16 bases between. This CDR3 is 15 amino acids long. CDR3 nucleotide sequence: TGTGCCAGCAGTTTACCTGGGGCAGGGGTGAAGACCCAGTACTTC. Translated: CASSLPGAGVKTQYF.

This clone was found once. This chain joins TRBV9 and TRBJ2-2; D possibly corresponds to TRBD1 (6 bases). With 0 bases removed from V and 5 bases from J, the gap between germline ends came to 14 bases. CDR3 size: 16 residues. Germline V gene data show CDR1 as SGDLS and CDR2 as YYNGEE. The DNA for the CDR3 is TGTGCCAGCAGCGTAGCTCACAGGGATAGGACCGGGGAGCTGTTTTTT. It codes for CASSVAHRDRTGELFF. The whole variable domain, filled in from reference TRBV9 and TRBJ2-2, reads DSGVTQTPKHLITATGQRVTLRCSPRSGDLSVYWYQQSLDQGLQFLIQYYNGEERAKGNILERFSAQQFPDLHSELNLSSLELGDSALYFCASSVAHRDRTGELFFGEGSRLTVL.

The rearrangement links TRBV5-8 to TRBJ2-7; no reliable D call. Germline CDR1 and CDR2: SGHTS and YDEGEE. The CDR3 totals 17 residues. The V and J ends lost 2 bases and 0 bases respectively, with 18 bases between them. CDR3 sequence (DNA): TGTGCCAGCAGCTTAGTGGCATCGGGCAGGAGCTCCTACGAGCAGTACTTC. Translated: CASSLVASGRSSYEQYF. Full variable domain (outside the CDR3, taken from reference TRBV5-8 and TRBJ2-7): EAGVTQSPTHLIKTRGQQATLRCSPISGHTSVYWYQQALGLGLQFLLWYDEGEERNRGNFPPRFSGRQFPNYSSELNVNALELEDSALYLCASSLVASGRSSYEQYFGPGTRLTVT.

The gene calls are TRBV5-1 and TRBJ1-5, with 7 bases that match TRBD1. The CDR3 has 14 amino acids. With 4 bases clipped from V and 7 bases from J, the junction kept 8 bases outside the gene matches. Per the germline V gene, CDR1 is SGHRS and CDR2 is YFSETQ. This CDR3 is CASSPTGAVQPQHF. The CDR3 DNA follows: TGCGCCAGCAGCCCCACAGGGGCGGTGCAGCCCCAGCATTTT.

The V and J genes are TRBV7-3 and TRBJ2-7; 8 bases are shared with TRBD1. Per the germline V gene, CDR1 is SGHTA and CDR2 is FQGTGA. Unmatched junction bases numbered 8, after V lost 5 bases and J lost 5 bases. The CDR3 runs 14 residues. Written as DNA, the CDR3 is TGTGCCAGCAGCACTGGACAGGGCCAGGACGAGCAGTACTTC. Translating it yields CASSTGQGQDEQYF.

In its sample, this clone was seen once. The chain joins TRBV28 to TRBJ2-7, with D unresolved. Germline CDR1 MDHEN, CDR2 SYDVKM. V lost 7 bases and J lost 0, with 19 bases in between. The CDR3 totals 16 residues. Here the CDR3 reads CASTLDGGPYSYEQYF. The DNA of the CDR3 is TGTGCCAGCACCCTGGACGGTGGCCCCTACTCCTACGAGCAGTACTTC.

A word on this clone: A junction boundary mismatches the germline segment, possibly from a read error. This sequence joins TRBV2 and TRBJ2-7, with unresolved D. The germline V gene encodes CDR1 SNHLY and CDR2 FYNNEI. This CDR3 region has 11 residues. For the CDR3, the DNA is TGTGCCAGCAGGGAAGCCTACGAGCAGTACTTC. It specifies CASREAYEQYF.

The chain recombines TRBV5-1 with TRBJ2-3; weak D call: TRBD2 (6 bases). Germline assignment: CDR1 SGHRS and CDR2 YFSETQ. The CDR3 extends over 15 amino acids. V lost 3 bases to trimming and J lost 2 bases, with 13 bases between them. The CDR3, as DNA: TGCGCCAGCAGCTCGGGACTTCACTTCACAGATACGCAGTATTTT. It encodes CASSSGLHFTDTQYF.

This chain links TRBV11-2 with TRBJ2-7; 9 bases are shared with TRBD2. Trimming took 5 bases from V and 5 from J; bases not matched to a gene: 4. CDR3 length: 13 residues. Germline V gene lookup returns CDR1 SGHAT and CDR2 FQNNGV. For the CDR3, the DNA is TGTGCCAGCAGCCTAGCGGGATTGAACGAGCAGTACTTC. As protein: CASSLAGLNEQYF.

CDR3 region: CASRRATGGIDEQYF. The CDR3 bases are TGTGCCAGCAGGAGGGCCACAGGGGGTATCGACGAGCAGTACTTC. The chain employs TRBV5-4 and TRBJ2-7; 8 bases fit TRBD1. The CDR3 is made up of 15 amino acids. Germline V lookup: CDR1 SGHNT, CDR2 YYREEE (reference sequence). With V trimmed by 5 bases and J by 5 bases, 12 bases remained unmatched.

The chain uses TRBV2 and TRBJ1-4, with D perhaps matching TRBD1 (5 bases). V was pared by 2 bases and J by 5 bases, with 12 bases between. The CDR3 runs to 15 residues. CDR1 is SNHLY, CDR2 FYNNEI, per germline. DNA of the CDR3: TGTGCCAGCAGTGAATTTGGGGGGATGAATGAAAAACTGTTTTTT. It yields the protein CASSEFGGMNEKLFF. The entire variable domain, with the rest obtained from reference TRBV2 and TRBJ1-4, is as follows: EPEVTQTPSHQVTQMGQEVILRCVPISNHLYFYWYRQILGQKVEFLVSFYNNEISEKSEIFDDQFSVERPDGSNFTLKIRSTKLEDSAMYFCASSEFGGMNEKLFFGSGTQLSVL.

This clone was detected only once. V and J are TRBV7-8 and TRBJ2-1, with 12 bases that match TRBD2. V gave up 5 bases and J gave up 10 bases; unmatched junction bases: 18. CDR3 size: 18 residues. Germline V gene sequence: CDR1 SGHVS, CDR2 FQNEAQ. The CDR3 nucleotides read TGTGCCAGCAGCCGATCGGGGAGGGGATGGACTAGCGGGAAAGAGCAGTTCTTC. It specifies CASSRSGRGWTSGKEQFF.

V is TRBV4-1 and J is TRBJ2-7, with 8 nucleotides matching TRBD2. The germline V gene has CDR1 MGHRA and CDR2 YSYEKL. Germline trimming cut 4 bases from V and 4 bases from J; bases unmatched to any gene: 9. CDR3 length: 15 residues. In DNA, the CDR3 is TGCGCCAGCAGCCTGACTGGCGGGAGGATGTACGAGCAGTACTTC. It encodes CASSLTGGRMYEQYF.

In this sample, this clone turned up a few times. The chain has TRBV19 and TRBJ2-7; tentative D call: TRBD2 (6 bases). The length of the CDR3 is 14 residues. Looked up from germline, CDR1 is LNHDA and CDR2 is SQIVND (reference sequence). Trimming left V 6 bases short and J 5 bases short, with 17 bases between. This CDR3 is CASSLGTGDHEQYF. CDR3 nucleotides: TGTGCCAGTAGCCTCGGGACGGGGGATCACGAGCAGTACTTC.